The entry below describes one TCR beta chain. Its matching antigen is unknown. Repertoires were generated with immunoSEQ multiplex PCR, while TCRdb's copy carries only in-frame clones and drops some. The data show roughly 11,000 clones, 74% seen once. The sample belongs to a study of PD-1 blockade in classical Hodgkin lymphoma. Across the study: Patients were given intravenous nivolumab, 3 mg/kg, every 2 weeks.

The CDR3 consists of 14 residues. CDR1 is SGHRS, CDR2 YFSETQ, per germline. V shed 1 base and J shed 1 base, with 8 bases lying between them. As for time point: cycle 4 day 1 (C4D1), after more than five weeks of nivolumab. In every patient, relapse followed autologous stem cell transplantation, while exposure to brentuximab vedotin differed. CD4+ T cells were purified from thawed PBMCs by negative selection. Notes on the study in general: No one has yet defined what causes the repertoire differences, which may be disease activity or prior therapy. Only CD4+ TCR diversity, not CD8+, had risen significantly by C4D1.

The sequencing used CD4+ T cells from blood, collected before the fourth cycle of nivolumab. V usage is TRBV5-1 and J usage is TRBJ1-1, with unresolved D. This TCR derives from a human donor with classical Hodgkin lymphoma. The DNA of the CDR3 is TGCGCCAGCAGCTTGCAGGTGGAGAACACTGAAGCTTTCTTT. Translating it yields CASSLQVENTEAFF.